This is a list of T cell receptor beta chains from one sample in a study of STAT3 mutations in large granular lymphocyte leukemia. Produced via immunoSEQ multiplex PCR; TCRdb's table is partial and in-frame only. Of approximately 3,100 clones in the sample, roughly 44% were seen once. The sample was peripheral blood mononuclear cells. All receptors derive from a man aged 50 or older with T-cell large granular lymphocyte leukemia. Some clones in this sample may be carry-over from other donors' samples. Each CDR3 is given with its conserved first and last residue. Each record gives: J gene, V gene, clone size, D gene, CDR3 protein, CDR3 DNA. A D gene is named only where the DNA matches it firmly. Not all rows give a size; the values are once, few, many and, for expanded clones, a class.

TRBJ2-7	TRBV5-1	-	TRBD2	CASSLAQRGPYEQYF	TGCGCCAGCAGCTTGGCCCAGCGGGGTCCCTACGAGCAGTACTTC
TRBJ1-2	TRBV7-9	-	TRBD1	CASSQGTGTGLYGYTF	TGTGCCAGCAGCCAAGGAACCGGGACAGGGCTCTATGGCTACACCTTC
TRBJ2-6	TRBV18	-	-	CASSPLSSGANVLTF	TGTGCCAGCTCACCTCTGAGTTCTGGGGCCAACGTCCTGACTTTC
TRBJ2-7	TRBV4-3	-	-	CASSQDLQFYEQYF	TGCGCCAGCAGCCAAGATCTGCAGTTCTACGAGCAGTACTTC
TRBJ2-3	TRBV5-1	-	-	CASSLEGTGADTQYF	TGCGCCAGCAGCTTGGAGGGTACGGGGGCAGATACGCAGTATTTT
TRBJ1-5	TRBV7-9	-	-	CASSLALAGRRQPQHF	TGTGCCAGCAGCTTAGCGTTGGCAGGGAGACGCCAGCCCCAGCATTTT
TRBJ2-7	TRBV5-1	-	-	CASSFRGDEQYF	TGCGCCAGCAGCTTTCGAGGGGACGAGCAGTACTTC
TRBJ2-3	TRBV18	-	-	CASSPLWGDGDTQYF	TGTGCCAGCTCACCTCTCTGGGGGGATGGCGATACGCAGTATTTT
TRBJ1-2	TRBV18	-	-	CASSPDTGAGPGGYTF	TGTGCCAGCTCACCAGATACCGGCGCAGGGCCGGGTGGCTACACCTTC
TRBJ2-7	TRBV18	-	-	CASSPGDEQYF	TGTGCCAGCTCACCAGGGGACGAGCAGTACTTC
TRBJ1-5	TRBV5-1	-	-	CASSLEGGNQPQHF	TGCGCCAGCAGCTTGGAGGGTGGCAATCAGCCCCAGCATTTT
TRBJ1-2	TRBV5-4	-	TRBD1	CASSNDQGVYGYTF	TGTGCCAGCAGCAATGACCAGGGGGTTTATGGCTACACCTTC
TRBJ2-7	TRBV6-6	-	TRBD1	CASSHDRGSPEQYF	TGTGCCAGCAGCCATGACAGGGGGTCACCCGAGCAGTACTTC
TRBJ2-7	TRBV7-9	few	-	CASSSITADTSYEQYF	TGTGCCAGCAGCTCGATCACAGCGGACACCTCCTACGAGCAGTACTTC
TRBJ2-7	TRBV30	once	-	CAWSVQGYYEQYF	TGTGCCTGGAGTGTACAGGGATACTACGAGCAGTACTTC
TRBJ1-2	TRBV10-3	-	-	CAISDQQLNYGYTF	TGTGCCATCAGCGATCAACAGCTTAACTATGGCTACACCTTC
TRBJ1-3	TRBV5-4	-	-	CASSQGISGNTIYF	TGTGCCAGCAGCCAGGGTATCTCTGGAAACACCATATATTTT
TRBJ1-1	TRBV5-4	-	-	CASSPDWLRETEAFF	TGTGCCAGCAGCCCGGACTGGTTGCGGGAAACTGAAGCTTTCTTT
TRBJ2-7	TRBV5-8	medium-sized	-	CASSPTALHTYEQYF	TGCGCCAGCAGCCCTACAGCTCTCCATACCTACGAGCAGTACTTC
TRBJ2-7	TRBV5-1	-	-	CASSLDDGVYEQYF	TGCGCCAGCAGCCTGGATGACGGGGTCTACGAGCAGTACTTC
TRBJ1-3	TRBV5-1	-	TRBD1	CASSSSGTASGNTIYF	TGCGCCAGCAGCTCTTCCGGGACAGCCTCTGGAAACACCATATATTTT
TRBJ1-5	TRBV30	-	-	CAWSPPSGFQVSNQPQHF	TGTGCCTGGAGTCCCCCAAGCGGGTTCCAGGTTAGCAATCAGCCCCAGCATTTT
TRBJ2-1	TRBV7-9	-	-	CASSLGQGSNEQFF	TGTGCCAGCAGCTTAGGCCAGGGGTCCAATGAGCAGTTCTTC